This TCR beta chain was identified in a study of blood T cell repertoires in COVID-19. Study information: Both acute and convalescent COVID-19 samples were obtained from the United States, Italy and Spain. PBMCs, B-cell-depleted T cells, or T cells were the source of the cDNA or gDNA that made up the material.

This CDR3 has 16 amino acids. Trimming removed 1 base at V and 0 bases at J, with 9 bases between. CDR1 is LNHNV and CDR2 is YYDKDF in the germline V gene (reference sequence). Original data processing: Amplification with reference gene primers provided the estimates of nucleated cell counts. Using immunoSEQ multiplex PCR, the repertoire was profiled, and TCRdb retains in-frame clones only, with some absent. V, J and clone size were drawn from that table, and D and trimming were deduced from the DNA. The sample has under 350,000 clones; 75% to 90% are singletons. The receptor comes from a man between 35 and 55 years old with acute or convalescent COVID-19. This sequence joins TRBV15 and TRBJ2-2, with a possible D match to TRBD1 (5 bases). Sequenced: peripheral blood. The CDR3 is CATSRVRGSNTGELFF. CDR3 DNA sequence: TGTGCCACCAGCAGAGTAAGGGGATCGAACACCGGGGAGCTGTTTTTT.